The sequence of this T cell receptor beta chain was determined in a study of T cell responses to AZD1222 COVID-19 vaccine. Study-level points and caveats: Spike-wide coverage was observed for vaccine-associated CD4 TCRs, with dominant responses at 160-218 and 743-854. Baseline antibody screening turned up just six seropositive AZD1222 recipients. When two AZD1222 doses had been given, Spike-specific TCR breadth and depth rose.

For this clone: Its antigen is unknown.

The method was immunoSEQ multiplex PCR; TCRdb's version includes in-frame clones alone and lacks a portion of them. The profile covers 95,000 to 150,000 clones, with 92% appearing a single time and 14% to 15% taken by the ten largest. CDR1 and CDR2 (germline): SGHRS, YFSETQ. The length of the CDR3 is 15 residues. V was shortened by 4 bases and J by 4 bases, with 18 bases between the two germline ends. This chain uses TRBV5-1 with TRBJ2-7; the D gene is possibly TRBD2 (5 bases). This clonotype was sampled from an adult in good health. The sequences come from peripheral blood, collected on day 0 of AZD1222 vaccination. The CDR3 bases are TGCGCCAGCAGCCCCGCCGGACTTGACTTTTACGAGCAGTACTTC. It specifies CASSPAGLDFYEQYF.